These T cell receptor beta chains were read from a single sample in a study of shared clonotypes between healthy human individuals. The method was immunoSEQ multiplex PCR; TCRdb's version includes in-frame clones alone and lacks a portion of them. The sample has 500,000 to 650,000 clones, roughly 72% seen once; the top ten hold around 12%. The sample taken for sequencing was PBMCs. Receptors were obtained from a woman aged 40 to 49 in good health. Some clones in this sample may be carry-over from other donors' samples. CDR3s include the opening cysteine and the closing phenylalanine or tryptophan. The D gene is left open where the match is weak. Some rows mark clone size as missing; the rest say once, few, many or name a class of expanded clone.

V	J	D	size	DNA	CDR3
TRBV6-5	TRBJ2-7	-	-	TGTGCCAGCAGCCCCTGGGGGGACTCCTACGAGCAGTACTTC	CASSPWGDSYEQYF
TRBV6-1	TRBJ2-2	-	-	TGTGCCAGCACTTCCAGGGATAGGACCGGGGAGCTGTTTTTT	CASTSRDRTGELFF
TRBV28	TRBJ1-2	-	-	TGTGCCAGCAAGACAGGCCGGGGTGGCTACACCTTC	CASKTGRGGYTF
TRBV11-3	TRBJ2-3	TRBD2	-	TGTGCCAGCAGCTTAGACACTAGCGCTCGTAGCACAGATACGCAGTATTTT	CASSLDTSARSTDTQYF
TRBV28	TRBJ1-5	-	-	TGTGCCAGCAGTTTCCCGGGTCAGCCCCAGCATTTT	CASSFPGQPQHF
TRBV7-2	TRBJ2-1	-	-	TGTGCCAGCAGCTTAAACGCCTACAATGAGCAGTTCTTC	CASSLNAYNEQFF
TRBV4-2	TRBJ1-1	-	-	TGTGCCAGCAGCCCCACCGAGGGCGGGAGCACTGAAGCTTTCTTT	CASSPTEGGSTEAFF
TRBV11-3	TRBJ2-5	-	few	TGTGCCAGCAGCTTACAGGGCCTAGAGGAAGAGACCCAGTACTTC	CASSLQGLEEETQYF
TRBV4-3	TRBJ2-3	-	-	TGCGCCAGCAGCCAAGGGGCGGGAGATACGCAGTATTTT	CASSQGAGDTQYF
TRBV28	TRBJ2-1	TRBD2	-	TGTGCCAGCAGTTTAGGGGACAGGGGACTAGCGGGGCAGTTCTTC	CASSLGDRGLAGQFF
TRBV4-2	TRBJ2-7	-	-	TGTGCCAGCAGCCAAGATCTAACGGAGGCCTACGAGCAGTACTTC	CASSQDLTEAYEQYF
TRBV29-1	TRBJ1-5	TRBD1	-	TGCAGCGTTGCGGGGGACAGACTCAATCAGCCCCAGCATTTT	CSVAGDRLNQPQHF
TRBV6-6	TRBJ2-1	TRBD2	many	TGTGCCAGCAGAGGAAGCGGGGGACCCTACAATGAGCAGTTCTTC	CASRGSGGPYNEQFF
TRBV4-1	TRBJ2-7	TRBD2	many	TGCGCCAGCAGCCTAATTACCGGGACTACCCTTTCCTACGAGCAGTACTTC	CASSLITGTTLSYEQYF
TRBV19	TRBJ2-2	TRBD2	-	TGTGCCAGCGGGATAGGGGCTAGCGGGAGTCGGACCGGGGAGCTGTTTTTT	CASGIGASGSRTGELFF
TRBV5-1	TRBJ2-7	TRBD2	-	TGCGCCAGCAGCCCCCCGACTAGCGTACTATACGAGCAGTACTTC	CASSPPTSVLYEQYF
TRBV10-1	TRBJ2-2	TRBD2	-	TGCGCCAGCAGTCCCACATTGGCGGGAGCCACCGGGGAGCTGTTTTTT	CASSPTLAGATGELFF
TRBV15	TRBJ2-7	TRBD2	-	TGTGCCACCAGACTAGCGGGCCTAGTCTCCTACGAGCAGTACTTC	CATRLAGLVSYEQYF
TRBV7-9	TRBJ1-1	-	once	TGTGCCAGCAGCTCCCCCCCTAACACTGAAGCTTTCTTT	CASSSPPNTEAFF
TRBV4-1	TRBJ1-1	-	-	TGCGCCAGCAGCCAAGATCATCGCGCTGCTGAAGCTTTCTTT	CASSQDHRAAEAFF
TRBV19	TRBJ1-2	TRBD1	-	TGTGCCAGTAGGAGACCGGGACAGGGGTATGGCTACACCTTC	CASRRPGQGYGYTF
TRBV11-1	TRBJ2-2	TRBD1	-	TGTGCCAGCAGCTTATACAGGGGGCGTAATACCGGGGAGCTGTTTTTT	CASSLYRGRNTGELFF